These 21 T cell receptor beta chains were sequenced from one sample in a study of identical twins. A single record per CDR3 protein comes from TCRdb applying MiXCR to the 5' RACE reads. Of over 600,000 distinct CDR3 sequences listed, about 20% are singletons. These data are also associated with another study on T cells expressing NK-cell markers.

Sequencing input: PBMCs. The receptor set was obtained from a woman between 18 and 29 years old in good health.

This clonotype was seen many times. The gene calls are TRBV4-3 and TRBJ2-1; the match to TRBD2 covers 11 bases. Trimming cost V 2 bases and J 7 bases; bases outside gene matches: 7. The length of the CDR3 is 16 residues. CDR1 and CDR2 from the germline V gene are LGHNA and YSLEER. For the CDR3, the DNA is TGCGCCAGCAGCCAACAACTAGCGGGAGCGGGTAATGAGCAGTTCTTC. It codes for CASSQQLAGAGNEQFF.

Comments on this clonotype: Without the conserved terminal phenylalanine or tryptophan, this CDR3 likely stems from a read error. This chain joins TRBV11-2 and TRBJ2-3; no firm D call. Trimming removed 6 bases from V and 1 base from J, with 8 bases in between. Germline CDR1 and CDR2: SGHAT and FQNNGV. This CDR3 has 13 residues. The CDR3 is CASSRQGTDTQYY. The CDR3 coding sequence is TGTGCCAGCAGTCGACAAGGCACAGATACGCAGTATTAT.

This chain uses TRBV20-1 with TRBJ1-4, with 10 bases that match TRBD1. Germline V CDR1 and CDR2: DFQATT, SNEGSKA (reference sequence). V shed 6 bases and J 5 bases; nucleotides not matched to a gene: 3. The CDR3 totals 13 residues. The CDR3 DNA reads as TGCAGTGCCCCGGGACAGGGGAATGAAAAACTGTTTTTT. This translates into CSAPGQGNEKLFF.

This rearrangement joins TRBV7-9 to TRBJ2-3; a weak D match, TRBD1 (6 bases). The germline V gene encodes CDR1 SEHNR and CDR2 FQNEAQ (reference sequence). The CDR3 sequence is 14 residues long. V dropped 4 bases and J dropped 0 bases, with 8 bases sitting between them. This chain's CDR3 is CASSYRVSTDTQYF. The CDR3 coding sequence is TGTGCCAGCAGCTACAGGGTTAGCACAGATACGCAGTATTTT. Together with reference TRBV7-9 and TRBJ2-3, the CDR3 gives the full variable domain: DTGVSQNPRHKITKRGQNVTFRCDPISEHNRLYWYRQTLGQGPEFLTYFQNEAQLEKSRLLSDRFSAERPKGSFSTLEIQRTEQGDSAMYLCASSYRVSTDTQYFGPGTRLTVL.

The gene calls are TRBV4-1 and TRBJ2-3; the D is unclear. CDR3 length: 13 residues. CDR1 is MGHRA and CDR2 is YSYEKL in the germline V gene. The V gene lost 0 bases and the J gene lost 4 bases, with 5 bases spanning the gap. This CDR3 reads CASSQDRSDTQYF. The CDR3 DNA is TGCGCCAGCAGCCAAGATAGGTCAGATACGCAGTATTTT.

The table lists this clonotype with a few counts. The genes are TRBV12-3 or TRBV12-4 and TRBJ2-2; D is perhaps TRBD1 (6 bases). The CDR3 runs to 14 residues. Trimming removed 5 bases at V and 7 bases at J, with 14 bases between. The CDR3 is CASSLQGFGGELFF. DNA of the CDR3: TGTGCCAGCAGTCTTCAGGGGTTCGGCGGGGAGCTGTTTTTT.

This rearrangement joins TRBV10-3 to TRBJ2-7; 7 nucleotides line up with TRBD2. Germline V gives CDR1 ENHRY, CDR2 SYGVKD. The CDR3 is 14 amino acids. Trimming cost V 7 bases and J 0 bases; bases outside gene matches: 6. The CDR3 sequence: CAINARENSYEQYF. The DNA for the CDR3 is TGTGCCATCAACGCGCGGGAGAACTCCTACGAGCAGTACTTC.

There are a few counts of this clonotype. The V and J genes are TRBV7-7 and TRBJ2-7; D possibly corresponds to TRBD1 (5 bases). Per germline, CDR1 SSHAT and CDR2 FNYEAQ (reference sequence). The CDR3 loop spans 12 amino acids. V lost 5 bases, J lost 6 bases, and 11 bases lay in between. CDR3 nucleotides: TGTGCCAGCAGCCCCTCAGGGCGCGAGCAGTACTTC. Translation gives CASSPSGREQYF. Full variable domain (missing parts from reference TRBV7-7 and TRBJ2-7): GAGVSQSPRYKVTKRGQDVTLRCDPISSHATLYWYQQALGQGPEFLTYFNYEAQPDKSGLPSDRFSAERPEGSISTLTIQRTEQRDSAMYRCASSPSGREQYFGPGTRLTVT.

This clonotype was recorded at least ten times. This chain joins TRBV20-1 and TRBJ2-1; 7 nucleotides line up with TRBD2. The CDR3 is 15 residues long. Germline loops: CDR1 DFQATT, CDR2 SNEGSKA (reference sequence). J lost 5 bases, V lost 3 bases, and 10 bases had no gene match. CDR3: CSASIGGSLHNEQFF. The CDR3 nucleotides read TGCAGTGCTAGTATCGGCGGGAGTTTACACAATGAGCAGTTCTTC.

The V call is TRBV6-6, the J call TRBJ2-1; unclear D gene. Germline V gene lookup returns CDR1 MNHNY and CDR2 SVGAGI (reference sequence). The V end was cut by 5 bases, the J end by 9 bases, with 14 bases between. The CDR3 covers 13 residues. CDR3 in amino acids: CASSRLSVGEQFF. The CDR3 DNA reads as TGTGCCAGCAGTCGACTCAGTGTAGGTGAGCAGTTCTTC.

The chain is built from TRBV11-2 and TRBJ1-2; 9 bases line up with TRBD1. The CDR3 loop spans 17 amino acids. The V gene end was trimmed by 5 bases and the J gene end by 4 bases; junction bases not matched to a gene: 14. CDR1 SGHAT and CDR2 FQNNGV come from the germline V gene. The CDR3 sequence is CASSLYPTGGFTYGYTF. Written as DNA, the CDR3 is TGTGCCAGCAGCCTATACCCAACAGGGGGCTTCACCTATGGCTACACCTTC.

This clonotype was counted a few times. This chain links TRBV12-3 or TRBV12-4 with TRBJ2-1; 8 bases agree with TRBD2. The CDR3 has 15 residues. V dropped 6 bases and J dropped 16; count of bases not matched to a gene: 20. The DNA for the CDR3 is TGTGCCAGCAGAACAGAGGGTTTAGCGGGACGTGAGCGTTTCTTC. Translation: CASRTEGLAGRERFF.

A few counts support this clonotype. The rearrangement links TRBV7-3 to TRBJ2-6, with unresolved D. CDR3 length: 16 residues. CDR1 and CDR2 from the germline V gene are SGHTA and FQGTGA. V lost 8 bases and J lost 0, with 14 bases in between. This CDR3 reads CASAAGTSSGANVLTF. DNA of the CDR3: TGTGCCAGCGCGGCAGGAACCAGCTCTGGGGCCAACGTCCTGACTTTC.

This chain joins TRBV20-1 and TRBJ1-4, with 7 bases that match TRBD1. Per germline, CDR1 DFQATT and CDR2 SNEGSKA (reference sequence). J was trimmed by 7 bases and V by 3 bases; bases with no gene match: 5. This CDR3 has 13 residues. This CDR3 is CSASRGGIEKLFF. The CDR3 DNA is TGCAGTGCTAGTAGAGGGGGCATTGAAAAACTGTTTTTT.

This chain connects TRBV5-1 to TRBJ2-1; tentative D call: TRBD2 (7 bases). The germline gives CDR1 SGHRS, CDR2 YFSETQ. This CDR3 has 17 amino acids. V shed 0 bases and J shed 2 bases, with 15 bases lying between them. The DNA of the CDR3 is TGCGCCAGCAGCTTGGCCAAGGGGGGGATAACCTACAATGAGCAGTTCTTC. Translation gives CASSLAKGGITYNEQFF.

This clonotype has just a few counts. The J gene is TRBJ2-7, the V gene TRBV19; the match to TRBD1 covers 7 bases. V trimming: 7 bases; J trimming: 5 bases; junction bases outside the gene matches: 5. The CDR3 spans 12 residues. The germline V gene has CDR1 LNHDA and CDR2 SQIVND (reference sequence). CDR3 loop: CASTGDSHEQYF. The CDR3 region has the DNA TGTGCCAGTACAGGGGACAGCCACGAGCAGTACTTC.

The chain has TRBV19 and TRBJ1-4; 8 nucleotides agree with TRBD1. In germline, CDR1 is LNHDA, CDR2 SQIVND (reference sequence). This CDR3 comprises 14 residues. Trimming removed 8 bases from V and 5 bases from J; junction bases left unmatched: 7. The CDR3 DNA reads TGTGCCAGTGGGGGACAGGCTTTAAATGAAAAACTGTTTTTT. It codes for CASGGQALNEKLFF.

The chain carries TRBV27 and TRBJ2-1; no firm D call. Trimming shortened V by 3 bases and J by 1 base, and 10 bases separated the two germline ends. The CDR3 extends over 15 amino acids. Germline values: CDR1 MNHEY, CDR2 SMNVEV (reference sequence). The chain's CDR3 is CASSFSGLSYNEQFF. In nucleotides, the CDR3 is TGTGCCAGCAGTTTTTCCGGCCTTTCCTACAATGAGCAGTTCTTC.

The sample holds a few counts of this clonotype. The chain recombines TRBV12-3 or TRBV12-4 with TRBJ2-3, with D perhaps TRBD2 (6 bases). The CDR3 is made up of 14 amino acids. The V end lost 5 bases, the J end lost 2 bases, and 11 bases lay between the germline ends. This chain's CDR3 is CASSGDSYTDTQYF. CDR3 bases: TGTGCCAGCAGTGGGGACTCCTACACAGATACGCAGTATTTT.

The table lists this clonotype with a few counts. CDR3 sequence reads: CASSQLGGAADTQYF. CDR3 coding DNA: TGTGCCAGCAGCCAACTCGGGGGGGCCGCTGATACGCAGTATTTT. This chain links TRBV4-2 with TRBJ2-3, with 8 positions matching TRBD2. J lost 6 bases, V lost 2 bases, and 7 bases had no gene match. This CDR3 spans 15 amino acids. Germline V gene data show CDR1 as LGHNA and CDR2 as YNFKEQ.

The rearrangement joins TRBV10-3 to TRBJ2-2, with TRBD1 matching over 10 bases. The CDR3 length is 15 residues. V dropped 6 bases and J dropped 0; count of bases not matched to a gene: 1. Per germline, CDR1 ENHRY and CDR2 SYGVKD. The CDR3 coding sequence is TGTGCCATCAGCGGGACAGGGGCGAACACCGGGGAGCTGTTTTTT. As protein: CAISGTGANTGELFF.